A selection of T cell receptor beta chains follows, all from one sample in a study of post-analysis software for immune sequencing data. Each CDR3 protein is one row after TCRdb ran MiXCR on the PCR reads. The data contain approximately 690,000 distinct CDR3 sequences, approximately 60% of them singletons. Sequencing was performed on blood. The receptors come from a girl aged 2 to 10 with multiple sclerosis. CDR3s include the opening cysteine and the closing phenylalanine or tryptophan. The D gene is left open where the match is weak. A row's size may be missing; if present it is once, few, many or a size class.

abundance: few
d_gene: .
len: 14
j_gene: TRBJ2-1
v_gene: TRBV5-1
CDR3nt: TGCGCCAGCAGCTTCAGGAGCTCCTACAATGAGCAGTTCTTC
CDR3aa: CASSFRSSYNEQFF

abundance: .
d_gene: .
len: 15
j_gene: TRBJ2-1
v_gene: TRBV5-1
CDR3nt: TGCGCCAGCAGCCCCTCAGATCAGCCGTACAATGAGCAGTTCTTC
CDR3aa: CASSPSDQPYNEQFF

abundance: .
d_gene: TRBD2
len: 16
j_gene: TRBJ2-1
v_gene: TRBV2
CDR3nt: TGTGCCAGCAGTGAGCTAGCGGGAGGGTGGTACAATGAGCAGTTCTTC
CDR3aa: CASSELAGGWYNEQFF

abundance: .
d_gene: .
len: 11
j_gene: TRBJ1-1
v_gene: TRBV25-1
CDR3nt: TGTGCCAGCAGTGATCTTAGGGGGGCTTTCTTT
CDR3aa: CASSDLRGAFF

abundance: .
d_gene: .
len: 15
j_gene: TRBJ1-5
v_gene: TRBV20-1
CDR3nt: TGCAGTGCTAGGATACCTGGGACGGTCAATCAGCCCCAGCATTTT
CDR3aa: CSARIPGTVNQPQHF

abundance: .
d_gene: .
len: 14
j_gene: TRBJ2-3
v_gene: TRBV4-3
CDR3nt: TGCGCCAGCAGCCTTATGGACCTAACAGATACGCAGTATTTT
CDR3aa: CASSLMDLTDTQYF

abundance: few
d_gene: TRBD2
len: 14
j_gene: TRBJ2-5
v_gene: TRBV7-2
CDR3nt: TGTGCCAGCAGCTTAAGCGGGGCCCAAGAGACCCAGTACTTC
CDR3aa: CASSLSGAQETQYF

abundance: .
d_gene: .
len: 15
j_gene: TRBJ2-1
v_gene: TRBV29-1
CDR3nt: TGCAGCGTTGAAGTTTTAAGGTACTCCTACAATGAGCAGTTCTTC
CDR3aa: CSVEVLRYSYNEQFF

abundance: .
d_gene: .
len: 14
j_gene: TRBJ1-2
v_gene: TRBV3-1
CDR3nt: TGTGCCAGCAGCCAAGAGGGAGGGAGCCATGGCTACACCTTC
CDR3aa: CASSQEGGSHGYTF

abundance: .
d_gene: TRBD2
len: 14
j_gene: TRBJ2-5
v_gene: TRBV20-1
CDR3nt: TGCAGTGCTGGGGATAGCGGGAGGGGAGAGACCCAGTACTTC
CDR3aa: CSAGDSGRGETQYF

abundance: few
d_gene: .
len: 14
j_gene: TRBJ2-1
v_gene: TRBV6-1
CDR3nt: TGTGCCAGCAGGGAACAGGGTACCGGCAATGAGCAGTTCTTC
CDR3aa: CASREQGTGNEQFF

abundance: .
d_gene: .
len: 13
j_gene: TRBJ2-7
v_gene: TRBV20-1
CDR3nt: TGCAGTGCTAGTGAAGGGGTAGACTACGAGCAGTACTTC
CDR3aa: CSASEGVDYEQYF

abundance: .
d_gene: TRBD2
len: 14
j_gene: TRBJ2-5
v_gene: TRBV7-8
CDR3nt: TGTGCCAGCAGCCCTGGGGGGGACCAAGAGACCCAGTACTTC
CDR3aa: CASSPGGDQETQYF

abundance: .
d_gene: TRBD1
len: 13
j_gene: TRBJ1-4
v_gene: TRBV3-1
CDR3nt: TGTGCCGCCAGGGGGAATGAGGGTGAAAAACTGTTTTTT
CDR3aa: CAARGNEGEKLFF

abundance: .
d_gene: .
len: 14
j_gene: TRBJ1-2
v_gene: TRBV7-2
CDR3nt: TGTGCCAGCAGCAAAGTACGGGAGAACTATGGCTACACCTTC
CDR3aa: CASSKVRENYGYTF

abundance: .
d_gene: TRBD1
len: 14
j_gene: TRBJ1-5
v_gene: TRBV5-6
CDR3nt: TGTGCCAGCAGTCAGGGGGCCCTTAATCAGCCCCAGCATTTT
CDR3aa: CASSQGALNQPQHF

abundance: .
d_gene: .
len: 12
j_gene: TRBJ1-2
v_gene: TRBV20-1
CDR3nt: TGCAGTGCTAGTGTAGGCAGCCCCGGCTACACCTTC
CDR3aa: CSASVGSPGYTF